The clone carrying this T cell receptor (beta chain) has a handful of counts. This entry belongs to a study of neoadjuvant anti-PD-1 for oral cavity cancer. These newly diagnosed stage II-IVA oral cavity squamous cell carcinoma patients had no prior systemic or radiation treatment. Cohort: HPV-negative, locally advanced oral cavity squamous cell carcinoma patients. Method: immunoSEQ multiplex PCR; TCRdb's copy keeps in-frame clones and lacks some. This sample has under 15,000 clones, with about 63% found just once. V was shortened by 5 bases and J by 5 bases, with 6 bases between the two germline ends. CDR1 and CDR2 from the germline V gene are KGHSH and LQKENI. The CDR3 covers 11 residues.

The specimen was PBMCs, collected before nivolumab (anti-PD-1) treatment. The receptor was isolated from a person aged 35 to 85 with oral cavity squamous cell carcinoma. The chain has TRBV18 and TRBJ1-2; no definite D call. CDR3 nucleotide sequence: TGTGCCAGCTCAGACGGATATGGCTACACCTTC. The encoded protein is CASSDGYGYTF.